A single sample gave rise to the 5 T cell receptor beta chains below, sequenced in a study of T cells after yellow fever vaccination (dated by TCRdb to 2018 to 2020). Library prep was done by 5' RACE. For sequencing, an Illumina NovaSeq 6000 was employed. TCRdb reprocessed the public reads (quality trimming at Q25 with fastp, clone calling with MiXCR) and kept in-frame beta chains. All rows with the same CDR3 protein become a single entry with the most common DNA and genes. Counted in this sample were more than 300,000 distinct CDR3 sequences; roughly 10% of them appeared once. The ten largest make up about 3.3% of the sample. The treatment or condition label here, explained by the study, means: live attenuated yellow fever vaccine strain. The source was CD4+ T cells sorted from PBMCs, collected 45 days after the yellow fever booster vaccination. All receptors come from a man aged 18-30 years who received the YFV17D yellow fever vaccine.

This clonotype was observed a handful of times. The CDR3 region has the DNA TGTGCCAGCAGCCTTACCGGGACACTCTCCCGGAGCACTGAAGCTTTCTTT. It specifies CASSLTGTLSRSTEAFF. V gene TRBV3-1 combines with J gene TRBJ1-1, with D tentatively TRBD1 (6 bases). V was clipped by 4 bases and J by 4 bases, with 22 bases between them. The CDR3 runs to 17 residues. Germline CDR1 is LGHDT and CDR2 is YNNKEL (reference sequence).

The genes are TRBV12-3 or TRBV12-4 and TRBJ2-7; no firm D call. The V end was cut by 3 bases, the J end by 5 bases, with 5 bases between. This CDR3 is 11 amino acids long. CDR3 bases: TGTGCCAGCAGTTTTTACCACGAGCAGTACTTC. It specifies CASSFYHEQYF.

This clonotype has a single count. CDR3 bases: TGTGCCAGCTCACCATACCACGGAAAGAACACTGAAGCTTTCTTT. Its protein is CASSPYHGKNTEAFF. The chain joins TRBV18 to TRBJ1-1; D remains ambiguous. Germline CDR1 KGHSH, CDR2 LQKENI. V shed 2 bases and J shed 1 base, with 11 bases lying between them. The CDR3 is 15 amino acids. The full variable domain, in which reference TRBV18 and TRBJ1-1 provide the parts outside the CDR3, is NAGVMQNPRHLVRRRGQEARLRCSPMKGHSHVYWYRQLPEEGLKFMVYLQKENIIDESGMPKERFSAEFPKEGPSILRIQQVVRGDSAAYFCASSPYHGKNTEAFFGQGTRLTVV.

V usage is TRBV4-1 and J usage is TRBJ2-3; D might be TRBD2 (6 bases). V was pared by 3 bases and J by 8 bases, with 12 bases between. CDR3 length: 13 residues. From germline, CDR1 is MGHRA and CDR2 YSYEKL. CDR3 amino acids: CASSHPRDSTQYF. The CDR3 nucleotides are TGCGCCAGCAGCCACCCCCGGGACTCTACGCAGTATTTT.

This chain uses TRBV12-3 or TRBV12-4 with TRBJ2-3; no clear D. Trimming left V 8 bases short and J 4 bases short, with 13 bases between. CDR3 size: 13 residues. CDR3 residues: CASGPLSADTQYF. CDR3 nucleotides: TGTGCCAGCGGTCCACTAAGCGCAGATACGCAGTATTTT.